These 15 T cell receptor beta chains were all obtained from the same sample, sequenced in a study of cytomegalovirus exposure and HLA in healthy donors. A multiplex PCR was run with 60 Vbeta primers and 13 Jbeta primers. Sequencing used immunoSEQ multiplex PCR; TCRdb keeps in-frame clones, though not all of them. The data hold 95,000 to 100,000 clones, with approximately 71% observed a single time. Sequenced: PBMCs. The receptors stem from a female donor in good health and CMV-seronegative.

V usage is TRBV27 and J usage is TRBJ2-2; 10 bases match TRBD1. J lost 3 bases, V lost 5 bases, and 3 bases had no gene match. The germline V gene has CDR1 MNHEY and CDR2 SMNVEV (reference sequence). The CDR3 is made up of 15 amino acids. The CDR3 loop is CASSPDRGDTGELFF. The CDR3 DNA reads TGTGCCAGCAGTCCGGACAGGGGGGACACCGGGGAGCTGTTTTTT.

The rearrangement uses TRBV5-4 and TRBJ1-2, with 7 bases matching TRBD1. The CDR3 extends over 15 amino acids. Germline CDR1 SGHNT, CDR2 YYREEE (reference sequence). Trimming cost V 4 bases and J 2 bases; bases outside gene matches: 8. As DNA, the CDR3 is TGTGCCAGCAGCATCCCGACAGGGTCCAACTATGGCTACACCTTC. This codes for CASSIPTGSNYGYTF.

This sequence joins TRBV29-1 and TRBJ2-2; 8 bases line up with TRBD1. The CDR3 has 14 amino acids. Unmatched junction bases numbered 7, after V lost 8 bases and J lost 2 bases. CDR1 and CDR2 from the germline V gene are SQVTM and ANQGSEA. CDR3 DNA sequence: TGCAGCTTCAGGACAGGGCTAAACACCGGGGAGCTGTTTTTT. Its translation is CSFRTGLNTGELFF.

The rearrangement links TRBV6-1 to TRBJ1-2, with TRBD1 matching over 7 bases. Losses at the gene ends were 5 bases for V and 4 bases for J; bases not matched to a gene: 4. The germline V gene encodes CDR1 MNHNS and CDR2 SASEGT. This CDR3 region has 13 residues. This chain's CDR3 is CASSTQGFYGYTF. CDR3 coding DNA: TGTGCCAGCAGTACACAGGGGTTCTATGGCTACACCTTC.

This clone was recorded only once. The chain joins TRBV7-6 to TRBJ2-3; no clear D gene. Germline loops: CDR1 SGHVS, CDR2 FNYEAQ. V lost 1 base to trimming and J lost 4 bases, with 9 bases between them. The CDR3 has 14 amino acids. The CDR3 region has the DNA TGTGCCAGCAGCTTAGTAAACCCGGCAGATACGCAGTATTTT. Translating gives CASSLVNPADTQYF.

The chain has TRBV19 and TRBJ1-4; TRBD1 agrees at 11 bases. V dropped 8 bases and J dropped 5; count of bases not matched to a gene: 4. The CDR3 runs to 14 residues. Looked up from germline, CDR1 is LNHDA and CDR2 is SQIVND (reference sequence). The CDR3 loop is CASPRDRGNEKLFF. The DNA of the CDR3 is TGTGCCAGTCCCCGGGACAGGGGGAATGAAAAACTGTTTTTT.

This clone was seen only a few times. The rearrangement uses TRBV11-1 and TRBJ1-1; D unclear. The germline gives CDR1 SGHAT, CDR2 FQDESV (reference sequence). The CDR3 is made up of 15 amino acids. Trimming removed 0 bases from V and 1 base from J, with 9 bases in between. The CDR3 sequence is CASSLARQPNTEAFF. The CDR3 region has the DNA TGTGCCAGCAGCTTAGCGAGGCAACCGAACACTGAAGCTTTCTTT.

The CDR3 sequence is CAIFGGSSYNSPLHF. The DNA for the CDR3 is TGTGCCATCTTCGGGGGGAGCTCCTATAATTCACCCCTCCACTTT. This chain links TRBV6-1 with TRBJ1-6; tentatively, D is TRBD1 (5 bases). V lost 10 bases to trimming and J lost 0 bases, with 13 bases between them. Germline CDR1 reads MNHNS; CDR2 reads SASEGT. The CDR3 covers 15 residues.

The chain is built from TRBV18 and TRBJ1-1, with TRBD1 matching 7 bases. The V gene end was trimmed by 3 bases and the J gene end by 5 bases; junction bases not matched to a gene: 6. The CDR3 sequence is 14 residues long. Per the germline V gene, CDR1 is KGHSH and CDR2 is LQKENI. The CDR3 reads CASSPPDRFTEAFF. The DNA of the CDR3 is TGTGCCAGCTCACCCCCGGACAGGTTTACTGAAGCTTTCTTT.

Only one count was recorded for this clone. The V call is TRBV29-1, the J call TRBJ1-5, with D uncertain. CDR1 is SQVTM, CDR2 ANQGSEA, per germline. This CDR3 has 13 amino acids. Trimming shortened V by 4 bases and J by 2 bases, and 9 bases separated the two germline ends. The CDR3 reads CSVAREGNQPQHF. Written as DNA, the CDR3 is TGCAGCGTTGCGCGAGAGGGCAATCAGCCCCAGCATTTT.

The chain uses TRBV6-5 and TRBJ1-1; maybe TRBD1 (6 bases). Trimming stripped 8 bases from V and 3 bases from J, with 19 bases between. The CDR3 consists of 15 residues. Germline assignment: CDR1 MNHEY and CDR2 SVGAGI. CDR3 bases: TGTGCCAGCGACCCGGGAGGAAACAGGGACACTGAAGCTTTCTTT. It encodes CASDPGGNRDTEAFF.

The chain combines TRBV30 with TRBJ2-3, with 8 bases identical to TRBD2. Germline assignment: CDR1 GTSNPN and CDR2 SVGIG (reference sequence). Trimming took 5 bases from V and 6 from J; bases not matched to a gene: 13. The CDR3 is made up of 15 amino acids. CDR3 nucleotide sequence: TGTGCCTGGGAAGCGGGACTAGTGAGAAGGGATACGCAGTATTTT. Amino acid sequence: CAWEAGLVRRDTQYF. Combining the CDR3 with reference TRBV30 and TRBJ2-3 gives the whole variable domain SQTIHQWPATLVQPVGSPLSLECTVEGTSNPNLYWYRQAAGRGLQLLFYSVGIGQISSEVPQNLSASRPQDRQFILSSKKLLLSDSGFYLCAWEAGLVRRDTQYFGPGTRLTVL.

The V and J genes are TRBV7-3 and TRBJ2-1; the match to TRBD2 covers 7 bases. J lost 0 bases, V lost 2 bases, and 7 bases had no gene match. Germline V gene data show CDR1 as SGHTA and CDR2 as FQGTGA. This CDR3 contains 17 residues. This CDR3 reads CASSLGRGGLSYNEQFF. The CDR3 DNA reads as TGTGCCAGCAGCTTAGGTAGGGGAGGGCTCTCCTACAATGAGCAGTTCTTC.

This sequence joins TRBV20-1 and TRBJ1-1, with 7 nucleotides matching TRBD1. Trimming at V came to 6 bases and at J to 4 bases, leaving 2 bases not matched to a gene. This CDR3 has 11 residues. Germline V gene sequence: CDR1 DFQATT, CDR2 SNEGSKA (reference sequence). The CDR3 spells CSAQGVTEAFF. CDR3 sequence (DNA): TGCAGTGCCCAGGGGGTCACTGAAGCTTTCTTT.

V usage is TRBV7-3 and J usage is TRBJ2-7, with D possibly TRBD1 on 5 matching bases. This CDR3 contains 14 residues. CDR1 is SGHTA and CDR2 is FQGTGA in the germline V gene. V was clipped by 2 bases and J by 2 bases, with 10 bases between them. The DNA of the CDR3 is TGTGCCAGCAGCTTAGGGGCAGGGCCCTACGAGCAGTACTTC. Translated, it gives CASSLGAGPYEQYF.